This TCR beta chain originates from a study of radiotherapy plus CTLA-4 blockade in lung cancer. Across the study: The study recorded objective responses in 18% of patients and disease control in roughly 34%.

Study findings and constraints: After radiotherapy and ipilimumab, tumor-derived clones expanded in peripheral blood.

TCRdb's copy holds only in-frame clones and misses some; the assay was immunoSEQ multiplex PCR. This table has roughly 46,000 clones, approximately 76% appearing once. Remarks on this clone: Its antigen is unidentified.

This CDR3 has 17 amino acids. Germline V gene lookup returns CDR1 KGHSH and CDR2 LQKENI. J gave up 4 bases and V 3 bases, and 11 bases lay outside the gene matches. It was focal radiation plus CTLA-4 blockade with ipilimumab that patients with chemo-refractory metastatic non-small-cell lung cancer received. V gene TRBV18 combines with J gene TRBJ2-1, with 8 bases fitting TRBD2. Specimen: peripheral blood, collected from a patient treated with radiotherapy plus ipilimumab. The sequence was obtained from a human donor with non-small cell lung cancer who had stable disease on radiotherapy plus ipilimumab. DNA for the CDR3: TGTGCCAGCTCACCCTCTATTGTGCGGGGGGATTACAATGAGCAGTTCTTC. This gives the protein CASSPSIVRGDYNEQFF.